A selection of T cell receptor beta chains follows, all from one sample in a study of a mutant IDH1 vaccine in newly diagnosed glioma. These receptors are not linked to any known antigen. The table came from immunoSEQ multiplex PCR; TCRdb's copy has only in-frame clones and leaves some out. This repertoire shows 55,000 to 65,000 clones, approximately 80% found once; its top ten account for roughly 3.6%. The sequencing used PBMCs, collected from a glioma patient whose treatment included an IDH1 peptide vaccine. Receptor source: a man aged 25 to 45 with glioma. CDR3s include the opening cysteine and the closing phenylalanine or tryptophan. The order of the fields is J gene, clone size, V gene, D gene, CDR3 DNA, CDR3 protein. A D gene is named only where the DNA matches it firmly. For some rows the clone size is stated as once, few or many, or as a class when expanded; others skip it.

j_gene: TRBJ2-7; abundance: once; v_gene: TRBV28; d_gene: -; CDR3nt: TGTGCCAGCAGGATGGAGGGGGCGCCATCCTACGAGCAGTACTTC; CDR3aa: CASRMEGAPSYEQYF
j_gene: TRBJ1-5; abundance: -; v_gene: TRBV28; d_gene: TRBD1; CDR3nt: TGTGCCAGCAGTTTTGAGGGGGCAGGGCGTCAGCCCCAGCATTTT; CDR3aa: CASSFEGAGRQPQHF
j_gene: TRBJ2-7; abundance: -; v_gene: TRBV25-1; d_gene: -; CDR3nt: TGTGCCAGCAGTGAGAGGGAATTTTACGAGCAGTACTTC; CDR3aa: CASSEREFYEQYF
j_gene: TRBJ1-2; abundance: -; v_gene: TRBV6-1; d_gene: -; CDR3nt: TGTGCCAGCGGGTCGGACTATGGCTACACCTTC; CDR3aa: CASGSDYGYTF
j_gene: TRBJ1-2; abundance: once; v_gene: TRBV27; d_gene: TRBD1; CDR3nt: TGTGCCAGCAGTTTCTCCTATCCCCGGGACAGGGTCCGTGGCTACACCTTC; CDR3aa: CASSFSYPRDRVRGYTF
j_gene: TRBJ1-5; abundance: -; v_gene: TRBV30; d_gene: -; CDR3nt: TGTGCCTGGAGTGTAGGGACATATAATCAGCCCCAGCATTTT; CDR3aa: CAWSVGTYNQPQHF
j_gene: TRBJ2-5; abundance: -; v_gene: TRBV29-1; d_gene: -; CDR3nt: TGCAACGTGCCGGGCCCCGCTTCGGCCCAGTACTTC; CDR3aa: CNVPGPASAQYF
j_gene: TRBJ2-1; abundance: -; v_gene: TRBV4-1; d_gene: TRBD2; CDR3nt: TGCGCCAGCAGCTCGGAGGCGGGGGGCCTATACAATGAGCAGTTCTTC; CDR3aa: CASSSEAGGLYNEQFF
j_gene: TRBJ1-1; abundance: -; v_gene: TRBV5-4; d_gene: -; CDR3nt: TGTGCCAGCAGCCCAGATTATTCCGGGGGAACTGAAGCTTTCTTT; CDR3aa: CASSPDYSGGTEAFF
j_gene: TRBJ1-2; abundance: -; v_gene: TRBV18; d_gene: -; CDR3nt: TGTGCCAGCTCACACCTACAGGGAAGTGACTATGGCTACACCTTC; CDR3aa: CASSHLQGSDYGYTF
j_gene: TRBJ1-2; abundance: -; v_gene: TRBV27; d_gene: -; CDR3nt: TGTGCCAGCAGCAGGGACAAGAACTATGGCTACACCTTC; CDR3aa: CASSRDKNYGYTF
j_gene: TRBJ1-4; abundance: -; v_gene: TRBV28; d_gene: -; CDR3nt: TGTGCCTCCCTTGGGGGGGGTTTTGAAAAACTGTTTTTT; CDR3aa: CASLGGGFEKLFF
j_gene: TRBJ2-3; abundance: -; v_gene: TRBV9; d_gene: -; CDR3nt: TGTGCCAGCAGCGAGATTCTCACAGATACGCAGTATTTT; CDR3aa: CASSEILTDTQYF
j_gene: TRBJ2-4; abundance: -; v_gene: TRBV6-5; d_gene: -; CDR3nt: TGTGCCAGCAGTCTCTTTAGGGGCAAAAACATTCAGTACTTC; CDR3aa: CASSLFRGKNIQYF
j_gene: TRBJ2-7; abundance: -; v_gene: TRBV13; d_gene: TRBD1; CDR3nt: TGTGCCAGCAGCTTATCCCCAGGGGGTTCCTACGAGCAGTACTTC; CDR3aa: CASSLSPGGSYEQYF
j_gene: TRBJ1-3; abundance: -; v_gene: TRBV19; d_gene: -; CDR3nt: TGTGCCAGTAGTCTCGACTCGGCACTCCCCCCTGGAAACACCATATATTTT; CDR3aa: CASSLDSALPPGNTIYF
j_gene: TRBJ1-3; abundance: -; v_gene: TRBV5-5; d_gene: -; CDR3nt: TGTGCCAGCAGCCTCCCGTTTGGCACCATATATTTT; CDR3aa: CASSLPFGTIYF
j_gene: TRBJ2-1; abundance: -; v_gene: TRBV9; d_gene: -; CDR3nt: TGTGCCAGCAGCGTAGGGCCTACGCCAGATGAGCAGTTCTTC; CDR3aa: CASSVGPTPDEQFF
j_gene: TRBJ2-5; abundance: -; v_gene: TRBV5-1; d_gene: -; CDR3nt: TGCGCCAGCAGCTTACTAGGGGGGGCCGAGGAGACCCAGTACTTC; CDR3aa: CASSLLGGAEETQYF
j_gene: TRBJ2-2; abundance: -; v_gene: TRBV2; d_gene: -; CDR3nt: TGTGCCAGCAGTTATCAGGGTACGGACACCGGGGAGCTGTTTTTT; CDR3aa: CASSYQGTDTGELFF
j_gene: TRBJ1-1; abundance: -; v_gene: TRBV19; d_gene: TRBD1; CDR3nt: TGTGCCACAAGGAGGGGACAGTTTAGGTCGTACACTGAAGCTTTCTTT; CDR3aa: CATRRGQFRSYTEAFF
j_gene: TRBJ1-1; abundance: -; v_gene: TRBV7-9; d_gene: -; CDR3nt: TGTGCCAGCAGCTTAGAGCGGAGGAACACTGAAGCTTTCTTT; CDR3aa: CASSLERRNTEAFF
j_gene: TRBJ2-5; abundance: few; v_gene: TRBV9; d_gene: TRBD2; CDR3nt: TGTGCCAGCAGCCCTCGGGATAGCGGGGTGGAGACCCAGTACTTC; CDR3aa: CASSPRDSGVETQYF
j_gene: TRBJ2-7; abundance: once; v_gene: TRBV6-5; d_gene: -; CDR3nt: TGTGCCAGCAGTCCTTTTGGAGGGTACGAGCAGTACTTC; CDR3aa: CASSPFGGYEQYF